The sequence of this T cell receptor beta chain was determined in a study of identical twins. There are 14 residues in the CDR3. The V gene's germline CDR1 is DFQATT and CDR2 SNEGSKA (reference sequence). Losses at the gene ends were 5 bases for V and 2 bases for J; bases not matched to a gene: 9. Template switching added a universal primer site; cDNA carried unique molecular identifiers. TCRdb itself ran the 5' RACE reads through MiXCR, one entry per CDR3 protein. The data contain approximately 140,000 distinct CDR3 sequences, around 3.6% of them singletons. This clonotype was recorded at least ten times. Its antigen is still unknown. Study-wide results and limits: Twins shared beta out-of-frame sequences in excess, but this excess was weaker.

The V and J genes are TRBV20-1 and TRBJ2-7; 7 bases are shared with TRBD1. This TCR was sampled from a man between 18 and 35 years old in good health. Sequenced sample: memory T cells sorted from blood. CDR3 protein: CSAGVTGTPYEQYF. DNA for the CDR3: TGCAGTGCTGGGGTGACAGGGACCCCCTACGAGCAGTACTTC.